One TCR beta chain is described in this entry. The clone's antigen remains unknown. The record has no base qualities; no much larger clone is one base away. The cysteine opens and the phenylalanine closes a CDR3 of 15 amino acids. Only the CDR3 region is kept as DNA, spanning 45 bases read in frame from base 1. CDR1 and CDR2, looked up from the germline V gene, are SGHTA and FQGNSA. A distance of 14 bases separates the germline ends of V and J, which lose 4 bases and 2 bases respectively. Explained via the paper, the treatment or condition label denotes: roughly 19 received Ad26.COV2.S at low or high dose, single or two shots; about 5 received placebo; per-sample allocation not given. Repertoires of vaccine and placebo recipients were sequenced from samples taken on day 63 after the first injection. Between 29 July and 7 August 2020, Cohort 1b enrolled about two dozen adults aged 18-55 years at one site in Boston, USA. Ad26.COV2.S was a replication-incompetent adenovirus type 26 vector expressing a prefusion-stabilized SARS-CoV-2 spike protein from the original Wuhan strain.

The sample comes from a study of Ad26.COV2.S vaccination and SARS-CoV-2 variants (dated by TCRdb to the early 2020s). Background on the whole study: Vaccine-arm donors were drawn from COV1001, a multicentre, randomized, double-blind, placebo-controlled phase I-IIa trial of Ad26.COV2.S in healthy adults. TCRbeta repertoire sequencing was used to assess the specificity and breadth of SARS-CoV-2-reactive T cell receptors after Ad26.COV2.S vaccination. Dosing of Ad26.COV2.S was intramuscular, at either 5x10^10 or 1x10^11 viral particles, delivered as one shot or as two shots spaced 56 days apart. Investigators did not know the trial group allocation while performing experiments and assessing outcomes. Trial participants were randomized into five groups of five, in which low-dose or high-dose Ad26.COV2.S was given once or twice, or placebo was given on both occasions. The TCR-sequenced set comprised approximately 30 samples: roughly 19 Ad26.COV2.S vaccine recipients, 5 placebo recipients and 8 SARS-CoV-2 convalescent individuals.

The immunoSEQ Assay was the method used to sequence TCRbeta CDR3 regions. After extraction, genomic DNA underwent amplification by bias-controlled multiplex PCR, followed by high-throughput sequencing. For the original study's pipeline: To quantify the absolute abundance of each unique TCRbeta CDR3 region, sequences were collapsed and filtered. T cell fraction was estimated by normalizing TCRbeta template counts to usable DNA, which was measured by amplifying reference genes present in all nucleated cells. Repertoire TCRs were annotated as SARS-CoV-2-specific when V gene, CDR3 amino acid sequence and J gene were exactly matched to a known reactive TCR set. The reference SARS-CoV-2 TCR set was derived from MIRA and filtered for enrichment in COVID-19-positive ImmuneCODE repertoires, a step that removed public or cross-reactive TCRs. Drawing on the MIRA antigens, annotated TCRs were analysed further at the level of specific ORF or position within ORF. Breadth was defined as annotated unique rearrangements over total unique productive rearrangements; depth was the summed frequency of those rearrangements. Two-sided Wilcoxon rank-sum tests were applied when comparing TCR breadth between groups. This immuneACCESS table, as held by TCRdb, lists in-frame sequences with V and J called but not all clones. Of the missing ones, under half trace to an unresolved V gene in checked studies; the others have no known cause. That table supplies the V and J calls and clone size; D and trimming were determined from the DNA. This sample lists 300,000 to 500,000 clones; approximately 91% were detected once. The ten largest clonotypes hold 3% to 4.5% of the sample.

Results the study describes overall, beyond this receptor: Comparing responses between vaccine doses or regimens was not something the study was powered to do. According to the authors, total T cell responses may have been underestimated by the TCR breadth and depth analyses. Non-spike TCR breadth was comparable between vaccine and placebo recipients, consistent with the vaccine containing only spike. Substantial breadth of spike-specific CD8+ and CD4+ T cell responses was reported after vaccination. Spike-specific TCR breadth was higher in Ad26.COV2.S recipients than in placebo recipients (P = 0.0014).

Source: peripheral blood, taken in a trial of Ad26.COV2.S vaccine versus placebo. The sequence derives from a person aged 18-60 years who received the Ad26.COV2.S COVID-19 vaccine or a placebo. The sequence joins TRBV7-2 to TRBJ2-5, with an unclear D gene assignment. The DNA is TGTGCCAGCAGCTCAGAGTTAGCCTCTCAAGAGACCCAGTACTTC. It translates as CASSSELASQETQYF.